This TCR beta chain is from a study of CD8 T cells in Susac syndrome. Sequencing targeted TCR beta in T cells from blood (CD8+ and CD4+). The multiple sclerosis control group was made up of treatment-naive patients with stable or active relapsing-remitting disease. In contrast to the negatively isolated CD8+ and CD4+ T cells, TEMRA cells were FACS-enriched. The CDR3 totals 16 residues. V gave up 4 bases and J gave up 1 base, with 15 bases separating them. The germline V gene has CDR1 SGHRS and CDR2 YFSETQ. The RNA input was roughly 0.45 to 1 ug, and it was reverse transcribed with random hexamers. Amplification of TCR beta CDR3 across 54 Vbeta and 13 Jbeta was performed with immunoSEQ multiplex PCR. From the immunoSEQ multiplex PCR reads, TCRdb called clonotypes with MiXCR, one entry per CDR3 protein. Of 150,000 to 200,000 distinct CDR3 sequences in the sample, nearly 97% were seen once.

The sequenced material came from CD4+ T cells from PBMCs. This rearrangement joins TRBV5-1 to TRBJ1-3; D is possibly TRBD1 (5 bases). This sequence was found in a human donor with multiple sclerosis. The CDR3: CASSIDSRLSGNTIYF. The CDR3 DNA follows: TGCGCCAGCAGCATAGACAGTAGATTATCTGGAAACACCATATATTTT.